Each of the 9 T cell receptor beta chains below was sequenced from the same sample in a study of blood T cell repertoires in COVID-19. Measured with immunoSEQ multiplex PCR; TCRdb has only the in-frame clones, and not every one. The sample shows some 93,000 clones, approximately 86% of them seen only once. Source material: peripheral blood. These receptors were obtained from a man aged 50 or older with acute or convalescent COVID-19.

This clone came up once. CDR3 sequence: CASGPYSYNEQFF. CDR3 nucleotide sequence: TGTGCTAGTGGCCCCTACTCCTACAATGAGCAGTTCTTC. The J gene is TRBJ2-1, the V gene TRBV12-5, with D unclear. CDR1 and CDR2 from the germline V gene are LGHNT and FRNRAP. V lost 6 bases and J 0 bases, leaving 6 bases between the germline ends. The CDR3 extends over 13 amino acids.

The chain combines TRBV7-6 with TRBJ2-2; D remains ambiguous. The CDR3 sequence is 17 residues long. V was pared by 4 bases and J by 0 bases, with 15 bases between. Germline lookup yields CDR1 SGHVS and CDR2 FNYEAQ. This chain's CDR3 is CASSSRLTDTNTGELFF. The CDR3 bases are TGTGCCAGCAGCTCGCGGCTGACGGATACGAACACCGGGGAGCTGTTTTTT.

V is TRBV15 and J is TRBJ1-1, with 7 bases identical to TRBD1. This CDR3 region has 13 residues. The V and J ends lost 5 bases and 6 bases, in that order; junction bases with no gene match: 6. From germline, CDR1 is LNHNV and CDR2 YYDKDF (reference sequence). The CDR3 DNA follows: TGTGCCACCAGCCAAGGACAGGTCGCTGAAGCTTTCTTT. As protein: CATSQGQVAEAFF.

CDR3: CASSLATYEQYF. CDR3 nucleotide sequence: TGTGCCAGCTCACTAGCAACCTACGAGCAGTACTTC. The chain links TRBV18 to TRBJ2-7; D remains ambiguous. Trimming cost V 4 bases and J 2 bases, with 6 bases left between them. CDR1 is KGHSH and CDR2 is LQKENI in the germline V gene. The CDR3 spans 12 residues.

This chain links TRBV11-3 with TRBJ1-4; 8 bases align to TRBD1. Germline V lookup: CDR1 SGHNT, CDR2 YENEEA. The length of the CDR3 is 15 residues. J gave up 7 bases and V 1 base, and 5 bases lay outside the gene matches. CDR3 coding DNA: TGTGCCAGCAGCTTAGCAGGACAGGGTGGTGAAAAACTGTTTTTT. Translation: CASSLAGQGGEKLFF.

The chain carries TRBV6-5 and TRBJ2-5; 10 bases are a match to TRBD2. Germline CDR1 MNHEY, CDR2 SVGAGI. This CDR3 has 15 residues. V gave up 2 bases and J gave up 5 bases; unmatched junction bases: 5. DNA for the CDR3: TGTGCCAGCAGTTACGAGCGGGAGGGTTTGGAGACCCAGTACTTC. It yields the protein CASSYEREGLETQYF.

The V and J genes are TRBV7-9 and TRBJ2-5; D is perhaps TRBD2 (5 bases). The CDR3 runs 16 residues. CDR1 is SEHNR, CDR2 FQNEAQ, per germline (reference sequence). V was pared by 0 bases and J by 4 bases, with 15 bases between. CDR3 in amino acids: CASSLAPGSGRETQYF. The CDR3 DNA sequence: TGTGCCAGCAGCTTAGCGCCGGGGTCCGGTCGAGAGACCCAGTACTTC.

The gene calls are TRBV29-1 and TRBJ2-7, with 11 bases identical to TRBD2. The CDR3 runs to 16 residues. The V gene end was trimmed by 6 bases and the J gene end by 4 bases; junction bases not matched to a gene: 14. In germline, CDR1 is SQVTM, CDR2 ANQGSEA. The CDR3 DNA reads TGCAGCGTACTACGGCGCACGACTAGCGGGATGTACGAGCAGTACTTC. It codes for CSVLRRTTSGMYEQYF.

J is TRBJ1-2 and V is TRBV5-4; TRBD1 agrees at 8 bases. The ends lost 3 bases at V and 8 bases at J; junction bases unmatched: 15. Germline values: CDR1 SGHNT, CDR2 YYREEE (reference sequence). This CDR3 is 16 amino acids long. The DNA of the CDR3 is TGTGCCAGCAGCTCTAGCCGACTCGGACAGGGTGTCGGCTACACCTTC. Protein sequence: CASSSSRLGQGVGYTF.